Here is one T cell receptor (beta chain) with its context. Its antigen is currently unknown. This specimen comes from a study of OX40 agonist ivuxolimab in advanced cancers. Whole-study context: Cohort: 75% to 90% men, mean age about 60, aged about 20 to 85.

Assay used: immunoSEQ multiplex PCR; TCRdb lists only in-frame clones, some missing. The repertoire includes around 74,000 clones, around 85% of them detected once, and roughly 5.5% sits in the top ten. Whole-study findings and limits: Among the lowest peripheral clonal expansion occurred in 0.1-3.0 mg/kg partial responders.

The specimen was CD4+ or CD8+ T cells sorted from blood, collected in a trial of the OX40 agonist ivuxolimab. The TCR comes from an adult with an advanced solid tumor such as melanoma, head and neck, liver or kidney cancer.

CDR3 bases: TGTGCCTGGAGTGTATGGGGCGGGGTTACCTCCTACGAGCAGTACTTC. As protein: CAWSVWGGVTSYEQYF. V usage is TRBV30 and J usage is TRBJ2-7; weak D call: TRBD2 (6 bases). The CDR3 extends over 16 amino acids. The germline V gene encodes CDR1 GTSNPN and CDR2 SVGIG (reference sequence). V was pared by 0 bases and J by 0 bases, with 15 bases between.